The source of this TCR delta chain is a study of gamma-delta T cells after stem cell transplantation. Within the sample, this clone is medium-sized. The same CDR3 also results from other DNA sequences found in this sample. With CATT, TCRdb re-called clones from the RT-PCR reads. The sample lists some 12,000 delta-chain clones; 38% were seen once. Germline-derived CDR1 and CDR2 are GEAIGNYY and EKD. The CDR3 contains 21 residues. V shed 0 bases, J shed 1 base, and the junction held 9 bases outside the gene matches. Sequenced material: gamma-delta T cells. The chain is built from TRDV2 and TRDJ3, with 12 positions matching TRDD3. The sequence was collected from a human donor. It is not recorded whose cells these are; they may come from a transplant donor. The CDR3 region is CACDTARLGDTPSWDTRQMFF. As DNA, the CDR3 is TGTGCCTGTGACACCGCAAGACTGGGGGATACCCCATCCTGGGACACCCGACAGATGTTTTTC.